The next 14 T cell receptor beta chains were all read from a single sample in a study of blood T cell repertoires in COVID-19 (TCRdb year 2020). Library prep was done by the immunoSEQ multiplex PCR assay. TCRdb obtained this table from immuneACCESS and retained in-frame rearrangements with V and J assigned. These tables miss some clones; where compared with another copy, unresolved V genes account for less than half of the shortfall, and the remainder is unexplained. The sample table holds under 250,000 clones, of which about 83% were seen once. Jointly, the top ten make up less than 3% of the sample. Sequencing was performed on peripheral blood. Source of these receptors: a middle-aged man with active or convalescent COVID-19.

The rearrangement links TRBV11-2 to TRBJ2-5; weak D call: TRBD2 (6 bases). Germline CDR1 and CDR2: SGHAT and FQNNGV. The length of the CDR3 is 14 residues. Trimming took 5 bases from V and 4 from J, leaving 14 bases between them. The CDR3 is CASSAPSVLETQYF. For the CDR3, the DNA is TGTGCCAGCAGCGCCCCTAGCGTTTTAGAGACCCAGTACTTC.

The chain employs TRBV10-3 and TRBJ2-7; TRBD1 might be the D (6 bases). Germline V gene lookup returns CDR1 ENHRY and CDR2 SYGVKD. Trimming pared 6 bases from V and 0 bases from J, leaving 12 bases between. CDR3 length equals 14 residues. CDR3 in amino acids: CAISGDTSSYEQYF. The CDR3 DNA is TGTGCCATCAGCGGGGACACGAGCTCCTACGAGCAGTACTTC.

The rearrangement uses TRBV5-4 and TRBJ2-3; 13 bases fit TRBD2. CDR1 and CDR2 (germline): SGHNT, YYREEE (reference sequence). The CDR3 loop spans 17 amino acids. Trimming at V came to 2 bases and at J to 5 bases, leaving 8 bases not matched to a gene. The CDR3 reads CASSLKTSGGAGDTQYF. The CDR3 DNA sequence: TGTGCCAGCAGCTTAAAAACTAGCGGGGGGGCGGGAGATACGCAGTATTTT. Complete variable domain (other parts from reference TRBV5-4 and TRBJ2-3): ETGVTQSPTHLIKTRGQQVTLRCSSQSGHNTVSWYQQALGQGPQFIFQYYREEENGRGNFPPRFSGLQFPNYSSELNVNALELDDSALYLCASSLKTSGGAGDTQYFGPGTRLTVL.

This chain uses TRBV30 with TRBJ2-1, with 11 bases that match TRBD2. CDR1 is GTSNPN and CDR2 is SVGIG in the germline V gene (reference sequence). The V segment lost 4 bases and the J segment 8 bases; nucleotides outside the gene matches: 7. CDR3 size: 14 residues. CDR3 in amino acids: CAWTTSGKFHEQFF. In nucleotides, the CDR3 is TGTGCCTGGACGACTAGCGGGAAGTTCCATGAGCAGTTCTTC. Full variable domain (missing parts from reference TRBV30 and TRBJ2-1): SQTIHQWPATLVQPVGSPLSLECTVEGTSNPNLYWYRQAAGRGLQLLFYSVGIGQISSEVPQNLSASRPQDRQFILSSKKLLLSDSGFYLCAWTTSGKFHEQFFGPGTRLTVL.

The CDR3 DNA reads as TGTGCCAGCAGTTCCCCCGCTGGGAGCGGGAGGCCCTACGAGCAGTACTTC. Its protein product is CASSSPAGSGRPYEQYF. The chain joins TRBV28 to TRBJ2-7; 9 bases agree with TRBD2. The germline gives CDR1 MDHEN, CDR2 SYDVKM. V dropped 4 bases and J dropped 2; count of bases not matched to a gene: 12. The CDR3 consists of 17 residues.

The genes are TRBV13 and TRBJ1-2, with D hard to call. Trimming left V 5 bases short and J 5 bases short, with 12 bases between. Germline V lookup: CDR1 PRHDT, CDR2 FYEKMQ (reference sequence). This CDR3 region has 13 residues. The CDR3 reads CASSTGEVYGYTF. In DNA form, the CDR3 reads TGTGCCAGCAGCACTGGAGAAGTTTATGGCTACACCTTC.

The chain carries TRBV21-1 and TRBJ1-5. TRBV21-1 is annotated as a pseudogene. The CDR3 has 16 amino acids. CDR3 protein: CASSKGEAESNQPQHF. The CDR3, as DNA: TGTGCCAGCAGCAAAGGTGAGGCGGAAAGCAATCAGCCCCAGCATTTT.

V gene TRBV19 combines with J gene TRBJ2-1; the match to TRBD2 covers 10 bases. The J segment lost 10 bases and the V segment lost 5 bases, leaving 8 bases of the junction unmatched. Germline CDR1 LNHDA, CDR2 SQIVND (reference sequence). This CDR3 region has 14 residues. CDR3 DNA sequence: TGTGCCAGTAGTGGCCCGGTTAGCGGGGGGGAGCAGTTCTTC. Amino acids: CASSGPVSGGEQFF.

The chain links TRBV7-6 to TRBJ2-5, with D perhaps matching TRBD2 (6 bases). V was clipped by 3 bases and J by 7 bases, with 21 bases between them. The CDR3 is made up of 16 amino acids. Germline CDR1 SGHVS, CDR2 FNYEAQ. CDR3 DNA sequence: TGTGCCAGCAGCTTGGCGGGGTGGAGGTCGATTGGGACCCAGTACTTC. Translating gives CASSLAGWRSIGTQYF.

The V call is TRBV7-2, the J call TRBJ1-6; 9 bases are shared with TRBD1. CDR3 length: 18 amino acids. J was trimmed by 9 bases and V by 7 bases; bases with no gene match: 19. Germline assignment: CDR1 SGHTA and CDR2 FQGNSA. The CDR3: CASNTPGQGMGDFSPLHF. CDR3 bases: TGTGCCAGCAACACACCAGGACAGGGGATGGGTGATTTTTCACCCCTCCACTTT.

This clone has only one observation. The CDR3 sequence: CASSLVGGSGNEQFF. In nucleotides, the CDR3 is TGTGCCAGCAGCTTAGTCGGCGGGAGTGGGAATGAGCAGTTCTTC. The rearrangement joins TRBV7-2 to TRBJ2-1; 7 nucleotides agree with TRBD2. This CDR3 has 15 residues. Germline V gene lookup returns CDR1 SGHTA and CDR2 FQGNSA. The ends lost 1 base at V and 7 bases at J; junction bases unmatched: 7.

The chain links TRBV5-4 to TRBJ2-3, with D possibly matching TRBD1 (5 bases). Germline V gene data show CDR1 as SGHNT and CDR2 as YYREEE (reference sequence). Trimming left V 4 bases short and J 11 bases short, with 17 bases between. This CDR3 contains 13 residues. The CDR3 nucleotides read TGTGCCAGCAGCCCCCACCAGGGTGGGATGCAGTATTTT. Translating gives CASSPHQGGMQYF.

The chain employs TRBV4-3 and TRBJ1-4; 7 bases are shared with TRBD1. V shed 3 bases and J 4 bases; nucleotides not matched to a gene: 5. The CDR3 consists of 15 residues. Germline V CDR1 and CDR2: LGHNA, YSLEER. This chain's CDR3 is CASSHQGTVNEKLFF. CDR3 bases: TGCGCCAGCAGCCATCAAGGGACAGTTAATGAAAAACTGTTTTTT.

The chain couples TRBV6-5 to TRBJ2-7, with 7 bases aligning to TRBD1. The CDR3 loop spans 13 amino acids. Looked up from germline, CDR1 is MNHEY and CDR2 is SVGAGI. V was clipped by 6 bases and J by 3 bases; unmatched bases: 5. The CDR3 DNA follows: TGTGCCAGCAGGGTTAGACAGGGCTACGAGCAGTACTTC. This gives the protein CASRVRQGYEQYF.